This entry lists 20 T cell receptor beta chains sequenced from one sample in a study of T-cell reconstitution after alpha-beta-depleted transplantation in children. Preparing the TCRbeta library involved the use of unique molecular identifiers. One entry per CDR3 protein, called by TCRdb with MiXCR from the PCR reads. The sample has 97,000 or so distinct CDR3 sequences, around 5.9% seen once. The starting material was PBMCs, mostly from graft donor cells, obtained 60 days after TCRalphabeta/CD19-depleted stem cell transplant. These receptors all stem from a female patient aged 2-9 years who had a stem cell transplant for Fanconi anemia, so the T cells may come from the graft donor.

J is TRBJ2-7 and V is TRBV7-2, with 8 bases aligning to TRBD2. V dropped 5 bases and J dropped 2; count of bases not matched to a gene: 8. CDR1 is SGHTA, CDR2 FQGNSA, per germline. CDR3 length: 15 residues. The CDR3 DNA reads as TGTGCCAGCAGCCTCAGCGGGGGAACCACCTACGAGCAGTACTTC. Protein sequence: CASSLSGGTTYEQYF.

This clonotype was recorded many times. This chain connects TRBV6-6 to TRBJ2-7; possibly TRBD2 for D (6 bases). V dropped 4 bases and J dropped 3 bases, with 10 bases sitting between them. The CDR3 length is 13 residues. Germline CDR1 reads MNHNY; CDR2 reads SVGAGI (reference sequence). The CDR3 reads CASSSGLLYEQYF. The CDR3 bases are TGTGCCAGCAGTTCGGGACTGCTCTACGAGCAGTACTTC.

This chain joins TRBV30 and TRBJ2-2; unclear D gene. The CDR3 runs to 13 residues. Trimming removed 4 bases from V and 6 bases from J, with 12 bases in between. Germline V CDR1 and CDR2: GTSNPN, SVGIG (reference sequence). This CDR3 reads CAWTGPPSGELFF. The CDR3 DNA sequence: TGTGCCTGGACCGGACCCCCATCCGGGGAGCTGTTTTTT.

V is TRBV19 and J is TRBJ1-1, with a tentative D call TRBD1 (5 bases). Trimming removed 3 bases at V and 3 bases at J, with 17 bases between. In germline, CDR1 is LNHDA, CDR2 SQIVND (reference sequence). There are 16 residues in the CDR3. DNA of the CDR3: TGTGCCAGTAGTATTAGACCTCAGGGAATCGACACTGAAGCTTTCTTT. Translated: CASSIRPQGIDTEAFF. The full variable domain, with the rest looked up from reference TRBV19 and TRBJ1-1, is DGGITQSPKYLFRKEGQNVTLSCEQNLNHDAMYWYRQDPGQGLRLIYYSQIVNDFQKGDIAEGYSVSREKKESFPLTVTSAQKNPTAFYLCASSIRPQGIDTEAFFGQGTRLTVV.

This sequence joins TRBV12-3 or TRBV12-4 and TRBJ2-3, with 8 bases identical to TRBD2. This CDR3 is built from 17 residues. J was trimmed by 7 bases and V by 6 bases; bases with no gene match: 18. The CDR3 bases are TGTGCCAGCAGACACTATAGAGACACGGGGGGGGTTCATACGCAGTATTTT. Amino acid sequence: CASRHYRDTGGVHTQYF.

Many counts were recorded for this clonotype. The chain joins TRBV20-1 to TRBJ2-3, with D hard to call. V shed 3 bases and J shed 0 bases, with 16 bases lying between them. Germline V gene sequence: CDR1 DFQATT, CDR2 SNEGSKA (reference sequence). This CDR3 is built from 16 residues. CDR3 nucleotide sequence: TGCAGTGCTAGGCGACCAGGTCCCACTAGCACAGATACGCAGTATTTT. The encoded protein is CSARRPGPTSTDTQYF.

This clonotype is medium-sized within its sample. The chain recombines TRBV29-1 with TRBJ2-5, with D maybe TRBD1 (6 bases). Germline values: CDR1 SQVTM, CDR2 ANQGSEA. The CDR3 covers 15 residues. The germline V and J ends were trimmed by 4 bases and 5 bases, with 20 bases remaining between them. The CDR3 coding sequence is TGCAGCGTTGCGCGGGCCTACAGGGTAACCGAGACCCAGTACTTC. Protein: CSVARAYRVTETQYF.

This clonotype was recorded at least ten times. The chain couples TRBV5-1 to TRBJ2-1; 11 positions match TRBD1. The CDR3 loop spans 15 amino acids. In germline, CDR1 is SGHRS, CDR2 YFSETQ. V lost 3 bases and J lost 7; bases outside the gene matches: 6. The CDR3 DNA reads TGCGCCAGCAGCTGGACAGGGGGCGATGGGAATGAGCAGTTCTTC. Its translation: CASSWTGGDGNEQFF. The variable domain in full, with the rest retrieved from reference TRBV5-1 and TRBJ2-1, is KAGVTQTPRYLIKTRGQQVTLSCSPISGHRSVSWYQQTPGQGLQFLFEYFSETQRNKGNFPGRFSGRQFSNSRSEMNVSTLELGDSALYLCASSWTGGDGNEQFFGPGTRLTVL.

V gene TRBV5-4 combines with J gene TRBJ2-1; 14 bases align to TRBD2. Germline CDR1 is SGHNT and CDR2 is YYREEE (reference sequence). The CDR3 length is 16 residues. The trim removed 5 bases at V and 4 bases at J, leaving 5 bases unmatched. The CDR3 DNA follows: TGTGCCAGCAGTCTGACTAGCGGGGGGGTGTACAATGAGCAGTTCTTC. It translates to CASSLTSGGVYNEQFF.

This clonotype was counted at least ten times. The chain recombines TRBV25-1 with TRBJ1-2; weak D call: TRBD1 (5 bases). Between the trimmed V and J ends, which lost 1 base and 4 bases, there was a span of 13 bases. The CDR3 has 15 amino acids. Per germline, CDR1 MGHDK and CDR2 SYGVNS. CDR3 region: CASSESGDGGYGYTF. CDR3 bases: TGTGCCAGCAGTGAATCGGGGGACGGGGGCTATGGCTACACCTTC.

This clonotype was counted ten times or more. The V call is TRBV5-1, the J call TRBJ2-1; D remains ambiguous. Germline V gives CDR1 SGHRS, CDR2 YFSETQ. Trimming cost V 2 bases and J 7 bases, with 4 bases left between them. The CDR3 has 11 residues. In DNA form, the CDR3 reads TGCGCCAGCAGCTTCTTGAATGAGCAGTTCTTC. Translated, it gives CASSFLNEQFF.

This clonotype has ten or more counts. The rearrangement links TRBV12-3 or TRBV12-4 to TRBJ1-2; 11 bases are shared with TRBD1. This CDR3 comprises 13 residues. V shed 5 bases and J 7 bases; nucleotides not matched to a gene: 3. CDR3 DNA sequence: TGTGCCAGCAGTCCGGGACAGGGGGGTGGCTACACCTTC. It is translated as CASSPGQGGGYTF.

The chain has TRBV6-5 and TRBJ1-1; 8 bases are shared with TRBD1. CDR3 length: 15 residues. V lost 0 bases and J lost 7; bases outside the gene matches: 7. Germline lookup yields CDR1 MNHEY and CDR2 SVGAGI. The CDR3 DNA sequence: TGTGCCAGCAGTTACTCGACAGGGACAGGTTTTGAAGCTTTCTTT. It specifies CASSYSTGTGFEAFF.

There are many counts of this clonotype. The chain is built from TRBV7-2 and TRBJ2-3; 7 nucleotides match TRBD1. The CDR3 has 15 amino acids. The J segment lost 0 bases and the V segment lost 5 bases, leaving 5 bases of the junction unmatched. Looked up from germline, CDR1 is SGHTA and CDR2 is FQGNSA. The CDR3, as DNA: TGTGCCAGCAGCAAGACAGGGAGAAGCACAGATACGCAGTATTTT. It specifies CASSKTGRSTDTQYF.

In its sample, this clonotype was seen many times. This chain connects TRBV7-6 to TRBJ2-5; the D is unclear. The germline V and J ends were trimmed by 2 bases and 5 bases, with 9 bases remaining between them. CDR3 length: 13 amino acids. Germline V CDR1 and CDR2: SGHVS, FNYEAQ. The CDR3 DNA reads TGTGCCAGCAGCTTACGCCCGAGGGAGACCCAGTACTTC. This gives the protein CASSLRPRETQYF.

This clonotype was detected ten times or more. The genes are TRBV4-1 and TRBJ2-7; no clear D. CDR1 MGHRA and CDR2 YSYEKL come from the germline V gene. The CDR3 extends over 15 amino acids. The ends were cut back, 0 bases at V and 2 bases at J, with 11 bases in the middle. In DNA form, the CDR3 reads TGCGCCAGCAGCCAAGATTCCACAGAAACCTACGAGCAGTACTTC. Translated: CASSQDSTETYEQYF.

This clonotype turned up a few times. This chain uses TRBV20-1 with TRBJ1-4; D unresolved. The CDR3 loop spans 13 amino acids. The V and J ends lost 3 bases and 9 bases respectively, with 14 bases between them. CDR1 is DFQATT, CDR2 SNEGSKA, per germline (reference sequence). CDR3 bases: TGCAGTGCTAGTTATCCGGAGGGTAAAAAACTGTTTTTT. Encoded protein: CSASYPEGKKLFF.

In its sample, this clonotype was seen a few times. CDR3 in amino acids: CASSPSSGRRDTQYF. CDR3 DNA sequence: TGTGCCAGCTCACCAAGTAGCGGGAGAAGAGATACGCAGTATTTT. The chain employs TRBV18 and TRBJ2-3, with 9 bases aligning to TRBD2. CDR1 and CDR2 from the germline V gene are KGHSH and LQKENI. The junction had 5 bases not matched to a gene; V was cut back by 2 bases and J by 5 bases. The CDR3 covers 15 residues. Complete variable domain (other parts from reference TRBV18 and TRBJ2-3): NAGVMQNPRHLVRRRGQEARLRCSPMKGHSHVYWYRQLPEEGLKFMVYLQKENIIDESGMPKERFSAEFPKEGPSILRIQQVVRGDSAAYFCASSPSSGRRDTQYFGPGTRLTVL.

At least ten counts were recorded for this clonotype. The chain combines TRBV28 with TRBJ2-1; possibly TRBD2 for D (6 bases). The CDR3 runs 13 residues. V was pared by 10 bases and J by 6 bases, with 16 bases between. Germline CDR1 reads MDHEN; CDR2 reads SYDVKM. CDR3 in amino acids: CAIHGLARNEQFF. The CDR3, as DNA: TGTGCCATCCACGGTCTAGCGCGCAATGAGCAGTTCTTC.

The V and J genes are TRBV20-1 and TRBJ2-2, with TRBD2 as a possible D gene (7 bases). This CDR3 region has 16 residues. Germline V CDR1 and CDR2: DFQATT, SNEGSKA (reference sequence). Trimming pared 1 base from V and 6 bases from J, leaving 18 bases between. In DNA, the CDR3 is TGCAGTGCTAGAGGGAAGGACGGGGGGCTCTCCGGGGAGCTGTTTTTT. Encoded protein: CSARGKDGGLSGELFF.